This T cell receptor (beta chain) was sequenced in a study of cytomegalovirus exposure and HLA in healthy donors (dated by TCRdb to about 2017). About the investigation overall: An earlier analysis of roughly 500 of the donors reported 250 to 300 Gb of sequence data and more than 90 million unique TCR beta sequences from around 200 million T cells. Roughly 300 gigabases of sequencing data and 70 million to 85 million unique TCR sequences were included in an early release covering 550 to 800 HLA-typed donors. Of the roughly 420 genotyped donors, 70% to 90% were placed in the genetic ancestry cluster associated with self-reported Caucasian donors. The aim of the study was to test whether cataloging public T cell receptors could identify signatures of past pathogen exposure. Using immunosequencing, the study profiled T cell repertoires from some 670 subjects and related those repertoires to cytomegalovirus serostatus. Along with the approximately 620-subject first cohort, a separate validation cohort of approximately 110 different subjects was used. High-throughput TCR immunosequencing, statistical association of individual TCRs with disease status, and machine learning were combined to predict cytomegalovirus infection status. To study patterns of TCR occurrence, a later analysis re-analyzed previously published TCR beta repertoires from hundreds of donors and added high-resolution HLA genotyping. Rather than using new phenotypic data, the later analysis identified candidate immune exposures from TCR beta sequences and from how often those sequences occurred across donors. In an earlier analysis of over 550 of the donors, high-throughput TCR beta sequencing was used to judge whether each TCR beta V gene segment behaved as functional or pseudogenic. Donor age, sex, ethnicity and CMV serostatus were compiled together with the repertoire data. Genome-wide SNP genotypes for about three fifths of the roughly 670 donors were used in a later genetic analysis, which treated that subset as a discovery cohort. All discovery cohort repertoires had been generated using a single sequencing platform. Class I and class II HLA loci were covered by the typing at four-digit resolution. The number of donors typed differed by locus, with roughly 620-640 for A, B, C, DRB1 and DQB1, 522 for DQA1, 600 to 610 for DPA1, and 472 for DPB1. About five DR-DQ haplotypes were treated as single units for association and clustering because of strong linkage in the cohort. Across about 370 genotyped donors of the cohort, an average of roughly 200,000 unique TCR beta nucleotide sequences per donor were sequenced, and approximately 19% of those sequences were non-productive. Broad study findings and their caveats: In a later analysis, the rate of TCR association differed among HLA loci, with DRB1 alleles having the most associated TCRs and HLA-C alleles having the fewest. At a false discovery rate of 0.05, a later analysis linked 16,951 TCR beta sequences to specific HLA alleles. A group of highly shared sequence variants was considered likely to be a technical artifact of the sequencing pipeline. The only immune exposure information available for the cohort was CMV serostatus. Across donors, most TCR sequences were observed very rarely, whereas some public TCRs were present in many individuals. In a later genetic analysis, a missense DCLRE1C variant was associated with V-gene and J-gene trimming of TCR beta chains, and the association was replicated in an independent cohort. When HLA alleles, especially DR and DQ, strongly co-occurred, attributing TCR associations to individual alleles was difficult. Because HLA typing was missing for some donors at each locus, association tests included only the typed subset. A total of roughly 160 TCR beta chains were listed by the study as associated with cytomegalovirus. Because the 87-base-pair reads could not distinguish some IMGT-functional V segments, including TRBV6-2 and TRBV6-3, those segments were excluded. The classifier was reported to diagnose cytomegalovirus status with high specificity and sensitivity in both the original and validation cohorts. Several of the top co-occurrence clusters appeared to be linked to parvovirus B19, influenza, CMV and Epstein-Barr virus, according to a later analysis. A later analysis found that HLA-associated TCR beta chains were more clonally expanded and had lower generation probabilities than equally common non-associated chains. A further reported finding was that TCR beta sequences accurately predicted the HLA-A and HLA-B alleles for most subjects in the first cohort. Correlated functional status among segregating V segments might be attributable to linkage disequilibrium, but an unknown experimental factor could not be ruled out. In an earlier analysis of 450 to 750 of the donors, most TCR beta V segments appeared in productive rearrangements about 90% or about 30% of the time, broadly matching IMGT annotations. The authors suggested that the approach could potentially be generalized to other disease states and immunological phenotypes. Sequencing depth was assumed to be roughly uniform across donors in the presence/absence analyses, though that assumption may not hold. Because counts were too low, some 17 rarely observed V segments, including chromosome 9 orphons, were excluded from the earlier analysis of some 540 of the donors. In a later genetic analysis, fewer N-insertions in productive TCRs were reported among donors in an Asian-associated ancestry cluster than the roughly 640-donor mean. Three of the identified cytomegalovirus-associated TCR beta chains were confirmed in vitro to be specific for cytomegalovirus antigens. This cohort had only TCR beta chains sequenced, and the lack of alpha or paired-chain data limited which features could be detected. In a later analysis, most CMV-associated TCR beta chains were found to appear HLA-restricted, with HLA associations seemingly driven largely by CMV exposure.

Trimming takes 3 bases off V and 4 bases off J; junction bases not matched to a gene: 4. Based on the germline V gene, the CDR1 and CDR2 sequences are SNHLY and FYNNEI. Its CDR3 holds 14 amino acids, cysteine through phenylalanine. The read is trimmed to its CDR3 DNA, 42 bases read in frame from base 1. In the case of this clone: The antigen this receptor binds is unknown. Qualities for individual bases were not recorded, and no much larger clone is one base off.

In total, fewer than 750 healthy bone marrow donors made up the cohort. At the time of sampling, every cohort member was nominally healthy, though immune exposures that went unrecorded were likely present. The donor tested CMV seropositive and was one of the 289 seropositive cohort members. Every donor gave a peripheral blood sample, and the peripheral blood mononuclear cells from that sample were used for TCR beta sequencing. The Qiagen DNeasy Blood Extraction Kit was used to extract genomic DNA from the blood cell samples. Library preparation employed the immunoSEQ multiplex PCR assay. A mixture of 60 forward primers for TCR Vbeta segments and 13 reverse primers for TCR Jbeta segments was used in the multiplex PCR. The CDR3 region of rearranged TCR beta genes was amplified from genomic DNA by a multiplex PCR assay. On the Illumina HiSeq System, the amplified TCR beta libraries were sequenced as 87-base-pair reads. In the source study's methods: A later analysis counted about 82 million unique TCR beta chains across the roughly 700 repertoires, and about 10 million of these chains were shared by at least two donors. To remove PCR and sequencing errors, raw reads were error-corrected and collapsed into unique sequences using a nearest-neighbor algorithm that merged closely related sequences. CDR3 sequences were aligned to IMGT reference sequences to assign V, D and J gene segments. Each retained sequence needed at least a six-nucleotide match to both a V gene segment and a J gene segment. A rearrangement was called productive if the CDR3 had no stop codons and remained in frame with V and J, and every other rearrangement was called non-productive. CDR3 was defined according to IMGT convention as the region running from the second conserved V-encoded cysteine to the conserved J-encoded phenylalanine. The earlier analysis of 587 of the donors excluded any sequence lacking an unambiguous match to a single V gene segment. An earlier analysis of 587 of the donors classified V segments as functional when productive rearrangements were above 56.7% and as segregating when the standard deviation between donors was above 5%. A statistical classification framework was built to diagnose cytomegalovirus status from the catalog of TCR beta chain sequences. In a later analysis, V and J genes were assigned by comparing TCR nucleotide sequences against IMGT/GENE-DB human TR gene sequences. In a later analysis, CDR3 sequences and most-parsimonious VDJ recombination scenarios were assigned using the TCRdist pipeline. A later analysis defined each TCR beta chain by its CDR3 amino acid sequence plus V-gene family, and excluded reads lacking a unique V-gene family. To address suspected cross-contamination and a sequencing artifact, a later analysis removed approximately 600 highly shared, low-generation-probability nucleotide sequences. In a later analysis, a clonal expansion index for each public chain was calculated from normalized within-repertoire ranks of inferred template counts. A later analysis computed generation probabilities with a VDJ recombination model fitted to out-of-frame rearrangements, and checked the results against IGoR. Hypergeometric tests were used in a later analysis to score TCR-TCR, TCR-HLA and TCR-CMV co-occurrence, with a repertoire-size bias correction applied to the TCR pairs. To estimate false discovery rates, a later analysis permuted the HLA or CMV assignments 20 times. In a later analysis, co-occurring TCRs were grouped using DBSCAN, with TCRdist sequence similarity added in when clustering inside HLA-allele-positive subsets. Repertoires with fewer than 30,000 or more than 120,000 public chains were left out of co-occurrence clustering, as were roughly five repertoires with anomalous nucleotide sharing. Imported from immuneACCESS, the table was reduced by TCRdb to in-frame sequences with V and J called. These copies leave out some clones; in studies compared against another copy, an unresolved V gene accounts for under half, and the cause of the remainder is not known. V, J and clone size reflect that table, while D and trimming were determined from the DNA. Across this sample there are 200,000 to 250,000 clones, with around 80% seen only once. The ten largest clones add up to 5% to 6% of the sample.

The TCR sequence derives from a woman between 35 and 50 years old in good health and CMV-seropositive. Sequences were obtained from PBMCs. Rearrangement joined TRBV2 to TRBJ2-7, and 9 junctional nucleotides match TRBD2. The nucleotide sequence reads TGTGCCAGCAGTGAGAGCCTAGCGGGGTACGAGCAGTACTTC. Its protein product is CASSESLAGYEQYF.